Sequencing of this T cell receptor beta chain was carried out in a study of T cells in Graves' hyperthyroidism and ophthalmopathy. Points from the study as a whole: The majority of expanded thyroid clonotypes above 0.001 also appeared in blood.

From RNA transcripts, TCR beta CDR3 regions were amplified. A first-round RT-PCR of the TCR CDR3 used the HTBI primer set. MiXCR was run by TCRdb on the multiplex PCR reads, yielding one entry per CDR3 protein. The sample carries roughly 700,000 distinct CDR3 sequences, about 15% recorded once. This clonotype occurred many times. Its antigen remains unidentified. Trimming left V 4 bases short and J 10 bases short, with 14 bases between. Germline V gene data show CDR1 as SEHNR and CDR2 as FQNEAQ (reference sequence). The CDR3 consists of 13 residues. Stable disease denoted Graves' hyperthyroidism without ophthalmopathy progression within 18 months. Patients with uncontrolled infections, other autoimmune diseases, pregnancy or lactation were excluded. For the diagnoses, clinical symptoms, serum thyroxine and TRAb, thyroid ultrasound and orbital computed tomography were used.

Sequenced input: blood. The TCR originated in a young woman with Graves' hyperthyroidism. The rearrangement uses TRBV7-9 and TRBJ2-4; a possible D gene is TRBD1 (5 bases). The CDR3 protein is CASSSKDKGIQYF. DNA for the CDR3: TGTGCCAGCAGCTCTAAGGATAAGGGGATTCAGTACTTC.